This TCR beta chain emerged from a study of cytomegalovirus exposure and HLA in healthy donors. Study-wide findings and caveats: Later work associated roughly 17,000 TCR beta sequences with HLA alleles at 0.05 false discovery rate. The dataset shows that most TCR sequences were rare, while some public TCRs occurred in many donors. Later, TCR association rates were found to vary by HLA locus, highest for DRB1 and lowest for HLA-C.

This clone has a handful of counts. As yet, its antigen is unknown. Primers: 60 Vbeta forward and 13 Jbeta reverse. Clones were sequenced by immunoSEQ multiplex PCR, and TCRdb holds only the in-frame ones, with some missing. The sample gives 95,000 to 130,000 clones, over 8% of which show up once; around 3% is in the top ten. The germline CDR1 and CDR2 sequences are SGHAT and FQNNGV. The V end was cut by 1 base, the J end by 4 bases, with 12 bases between. The CDR3 is 15 residues long. Nominally healthy donors provided the samples, though records likely missed some immune exposures. This TCR was sampled from a man aged 25 to 40 in good health and CMV-seronegative. Sequenced input: PBMCs. The genes are TRBV11-2 and TRBJ2-3; the D is unclear. DNA for the CDR3: TGTGCCAGCAGCTTAGCGCAGCTAGGCCCAGATACGCAGTATTTT. This translates into CASSLAQLGPDTQYF.